A single sample gave rise to the 7 T cell receptor beta chains below, sequenced in a study of CD8+ T cells in alopecia areata. Reverse transcription of extracted RNA yielded cDNA, which provided the sequencing template. The repertoire was sequenced with immunoSEQ multiplex PCR; TCRdb's copy has only in-frame clones and lacks some. This repertoire shows around 300,000 clones, approximately 60% found once; its top ten account for around 0.92%. The treatment here: oral pan-JAK inhibitor, 5-10 mg twice daily. The material sequenced was CD4+ T cells sorted from blood, taken around week 53, from a patient treated with tofacitinib. Receptor source: a human donor with alopecia areata.

The J gene is TRBJ1-6, the V gene TRBV9; 7 nucleotides align to TRBD1. Trimming cost V 3 bases and J 8 bases; bases outside gene matches: 11. This CDR3 has 16 amino acids. Germline V gives CDR1 SGDLS, CDR2 YYNGEE. DNA for the CDR3: TGTGCCAGCAGCGCGACAGGGATTGGAGGGCATTCACCCCTCCACTTT. Translated: CASSATGIGGHSPLHF.

V usage is TRBV30 and J usage is TRBJ1-4, with no clear D. CDR3 length equals 13 residues. V dropped 5 bases and J dropped 8 bases, with 15 bases sitting between them. Germline lookup yields CDR1 GTSNPN and CDR2 SVGIG (reference sequence). CDR3 sequence: CAWAPGRGEKLFF. The CDR3 coding sequence is TGTGCCTGGGCACCGGGCCGAGGAGAAAAACTGTTTTTT.

This clone appeared a few times. J is TRBJ2-3 and V is TRBV10-3; either TRBD1 or TRBD2 may fit D (5 bases each). The V gene lost 5 bases and the J gene lost 5 bases, with 17 bases spanning the gap. The CDR3 is 15 residues long. Germline V CDR1 and CDR2: ENHRY, SYGVKD. CDR3 in amino acids: CAISPEDTLLDTQYF. The CDR3 DNA is TGTGCCATCAGTCCGGAGGACACCCTTTTAGATACGCAGTATTTT.

V usage is TRBV4-2 and J usage is TRBJ2-1; D tentatively fits TRBD1 or TRBD2 (5 bases each). Germline-derived CDR1 and CDR2 are LGHNA and YNFKEQ. With 0 bases removed from V and 8 bases from J, the gap between germline ends came to 11 bases. This CDR3 spans 14 amino acids. CDR3 region: CASSQDLRGDEQFF. For the CDR3, the DNA is TGTGCCAGCAGCCAAGATCTTCGGGGCGATGAGCAGTTCTTC.

This chain joins TRBV14 and TRBJ1-6, with D perhaps matching TRBD1 (6 bases). The V end lost 5 bases, the J end lost 7 bases, and 21 bases lay between the germline ends. CDR3 length: 17 amino acids. The germline V gene has CDR1 SGHDN and CDR2 FVKESK. For the CDR3, the DNA is TGTGCCAGCAGCGACTTGGGGGCCCGTCTCACGAATTCACCCCTCCACTTT. Translating gives CASSDLGARLTNSPLHF.

The V call is TRBV4-3, the J call TRBJ1-6, with 10 bases fitting TRBD1. J gave up 10 bases and V 4 bases, and 10 bases lay outside the gene matches. The germline CDR1 and CDR2 sequences are LGHNA and YSLEER. The CDR3 consists of 16 residues. CDR3 sequence (DNA): TGCGCCAGCAGCCCAAACCCGGAGACAGGGGGCTCACCCCTCCACTTT. It encodes CASSPNPETGGSPLHF.

The chain links TRBV30 to TRBJ2-3; 7 bases agree with TRBD2. Germline assignment: CDR1 GTSNPN and CDR2 SVGIG (reference sequence). This CDR3 is built from 13 residues. The V gene end was trimmed by 3 bases and the J gene end by 2 bases; junction bases not matched to a gene: 2. The CDR3 DNA reads as TGTGCCTGGAGGGGGACTAACACAGATACGCAGTATTTT. It is translated as CAWRGTNTDTQYF.